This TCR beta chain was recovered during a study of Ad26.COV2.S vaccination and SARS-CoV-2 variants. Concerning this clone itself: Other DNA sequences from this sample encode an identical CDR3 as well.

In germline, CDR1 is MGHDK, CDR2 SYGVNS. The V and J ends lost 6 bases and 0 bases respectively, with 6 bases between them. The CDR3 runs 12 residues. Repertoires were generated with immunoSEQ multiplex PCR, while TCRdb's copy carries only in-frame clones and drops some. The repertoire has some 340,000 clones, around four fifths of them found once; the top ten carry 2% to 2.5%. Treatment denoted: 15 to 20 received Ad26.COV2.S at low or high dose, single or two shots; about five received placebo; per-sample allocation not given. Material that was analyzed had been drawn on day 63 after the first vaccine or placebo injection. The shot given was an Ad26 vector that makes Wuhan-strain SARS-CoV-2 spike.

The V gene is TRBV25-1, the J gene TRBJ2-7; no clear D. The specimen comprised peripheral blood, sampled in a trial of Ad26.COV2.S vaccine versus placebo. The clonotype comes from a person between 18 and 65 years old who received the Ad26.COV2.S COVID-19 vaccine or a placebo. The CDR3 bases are TGTGCCAGCAGCCCCAGCTCCTACGAGCAGTACTTC. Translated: CASSPSSYEQYF.